A selection of T cell receptor beta chains follows, all from one sample in a study of OX40 agonist ivuxolimab in advanced cancers. The assay was immunoSEQ multiplex PCR, and TCRdb's table has in-frame clones only and misses some. The sample gives 45,000 to 50,000 clones, over 90% of which show up once; roughly 6.2% is in the top ten. The sequencing used CD4+ or CD8+ T cells sorted from blood, collected in a trial of the OX40 agonist ivuxolimab. The source is an adult with an advanced solid tumor such as melanoma, head and neck, liver or kidney cancer. Each CDR3 is given with its conserved first and last residue. D genes are given only for firm matches. The size entry is marked missing in some rows and otherwise reads once, few, many or a size class.

CDR3nt: TGCGCCAGCAGCACAGGGACAGGGGTCTCCGAGCAGTACTTC
CDR3aa: CASSTGTGVSEQYF
j_gene: TRBJ2-7
v_gene: TRBV5-1
abundance: .
d_gene: TRBD1

CDR3nt: TGCAGCGTGGTACAGGCGAACTCTGGAAACACCATATATTTT
CDR3aa: CSVVQANSGNTIYF
j_gene: TRBJ1-3
v_gene: TRBV29-1
abundance: .
d_gene: .

CDR3nt: TGTGCCAGCAGTTTTTCGCGGGGGATAGTCAAAAACATTCAGTACTTC
CDR3aa: CASSFSRGIVKNIQYF
j_gene: TRBJ2-4
v_gene: TRBV28
abundance: .
d_gene: TRBD2

CDR3nt: TGTGCCAGCAGTGCCGGGACAGCATTCTACTCTGGGGCCAACGTCCTGACTTTC
CDR3aa: CASSAGTAFYSGANVLTF
j_gene: TRBJ2-6
v_gene: TRBV27
abundance: once
d_gene: TRBD1

CDR3nt: TGCGCCAGCAGCTCCGGGACACATAACTATGGCTACACCTTC
CDR3aa: CASSSGTHNYGYTF
j_gene: TRBJ1-2
v_gene: TRBV5-1
abundance: .
d_gene: .

CDR3nt: TGTGCCAGTAGTATAGGAGGGGGCTCCAATCAGCCCCAGCATTTT
CDR3aa: CASSIGGGSNQPQHF
j_gene: TRBJ1-5
v_gene: TRBV19
abundance: .
d_gene: TRBD1

CDR3nt: TGCGCCAGCAGTCATTCCTACAGGGTGGGTAACTATGGCTACACCTTC
CDR3aa: CASSHSYRVGNYGYTF
j_gene: TRBJ1-2
v_gene: TRBV23-1
abundance: .
d_gene: .

CDR3nt: TGTGCCAGCAGCTTCTTCCGACAGGGGTACGTCGATGAGCAGTTCTTC
CDR3aa: CASSFFRQGYVDEQFF
j_gene: TRBJ2-1
v_gene: TRBV5-6
abundance: .
d_gene: TRBD1

CDR3nt: TGTGCCAGCAGCTTAACTTGGGAACCCTACAATGAGCAGTTCTTC
CDR3aa: CASSLTWEPYNEQFF
j_gene: TRBJ2-1
v_gene: TRBV7-9
abundance: .
d_gene: .

CDR3nt: TGTGCCAGCACCCCGGACAGGGAGCTTCGGAATGAGCAGTTCTTC
CDR3aa: CASTPDRELRNEQFF
j_gene: TRBJ2-1
v_gene: TRBV6-5
abundance: .
d_gene: TRBD1

CDR3nt: TGTGCCAGCAGCGGGGGGGGAGGCAATCAGCCCCAGCATTTT
CDR3aa: CASSGGGGNQPQHF
j_gene: TRBJ1-5
v_gene: TRBV7-9
abundance: .
d_gene: .

CDR3nt: TGCGCCAGCAGCTTGGAGGCAGGGGGCCCCGGGGAGCTGTTTTTT
CDR3aa: CASSLEAGGPGELFF
j_gene: TRBJ2-2
v_gene: TRBV5-1
abundance: .
d_gene: TRBD1

CDR3nt: TGCGCCAGCAGCAGCGGGGCGACTGAAGCTTTCTTT
CDR3aa: CASSSGATEAFF
j_gene: TRBJ1-1
v_gene: TRBV10-1
abundance: .
d_gene: .

CDR3nt: TGCGCCAGCAGCCCCACGGGACACGAGAGCTCCTACGAGCAGTACTTC
CDR3aa: CASSPTGHESSYEQYF
j_gene: TRBJ2-7
v_gene: TRBV5-1
abundance: once
d_gene: .

CDR3nt: TGTGCCAGCAGCCAATCAACGTGGCTGATGAACACTGAAGCTTTCTTT
CDR3aa: CASSQSTWLMNTEAFF
j_gene: TRBJ1-1
v_gene: TRBV4-2
abundance: .
d_gene: .

CDR3nt: TGTGCCAGCAAATTGCAGGAAGGGCTTAGCTCTTATAATTCACCCCTCCACTTT
CDR3aa: CASKLQEGLSSYNSPLHF
j_gene: TRBJ1-6
v_gene: TRBV21-1
abundance: .
d_gene: .

CDR3nt: TGTGCCAGTAAGGAGGGACAGGCCTACAATGAGCAGTTCTTC
CDR3aa: CASKEGQAYNEQFF
j_gene: TRBJ2-1
v_gene: TRBV19
abundance: .
d_gene: TRBD1

CDR3nt: TGTGCTAGTGGTTTCTGGCAGGGCCCCCAGCATTTT
CDR3aa: CASGFWQGPQHF
j_gene: TRBJ1-5
v_gene: TRBV12-5
abundance: .
d_gene: .

CDR3nt: TGTGCCAGCAGTGAAACAGGGCTGGAGACCCAGTACTTC
CDR3aa: CASSETGLETQYF
j_gene: TRBJ2-5
v_gene: TRBV25-1
abundance: .
d_gene: .

CDR3nt: TGTGCCTGGAGCCCCGAATGGGGGACCTCCTACGAGCAGTACTTC
CDR3aa: CAWSPEWGTSYEQYF
j_gene: TRBJ2-7
v_gene: TRBV30
abundance: .
d_gene: .

CDR3nt: TGCGCCAGCAGTTATGCACTCCGGGCCACCAATTCACCCCTCCACTTT
CDR3aa: CASSYALRATNSPLHF
j_gene: TRBJ1-6
v_gene: TRBV5-1
abundance: .
d_gene: .

CDR3nt: TGTGCCAGCAGCTTGGGGGGGAGCAATCAGCCCCAGCATTTT
CDR3aa: CASSLGGSNQPQHF
j_gene: TRBJ1-5
v_gene: TRBV5-4
abundance: .
d_gene: .

CDR3nt: TGTGCCAGCAGCCAAGCGGCGGAGGGGAGCGCTGAAGCTTTCTTT
CDR3aa: CASSQAAEGSAEAFF
j_gene: TRBJ1-1
v_gene: TRBV4-2
abundance: .
d_gene: .

CDR3nt: TGCAGCGACAGTGGGGATTTAAGCTCCTACAATGAGCAGTTCTTC
CDR3aa: CSDSGDLSSYNEQFF
j_gene: TRBJ2-1
v_gene: TRBV29-1
abundance: .
d_gene: .

CDR3nt: TGTGCCAGCAGCGCAAGCGGGGGCTCGGCAGATACGCAGTATTTT
CDR3aa: CASSASGGSADTQYF
j_gene: TRBJ2-3
v_gene: TRBV6-6
abundance: .
d_gene: TRBD2

CDR3nt: TGTGCCAGCAGCTTATCTTCAAGGTTTGCGAACACCGGGGAGCTGTTTTTT
CDR3aa: CASSLSSRFANTGELFF
j_gene: TRBJ2-2
v_gene: TRBV11-3
abundance: .
d_gene: .

CDR3nt: TGTGCAAGTCGCTTAGTCGGTATATATGGCTACACCTTC
CDR3aa: CASRLVGIYGYTF
j_gene: TRBJ1-2
v_gene: TRBV12-2
abundance: .
d_gene: .

CDR3nt: TGCGCCAGCAGCACCGGACTAGCGGGGACACAAGAGACCCAGTACTTC
CDR3aa: CASSTGLAGTQETQYF
j_gene: TRBJ2-5
v_gene: TRBV5-1
abundance: .
d_gene: TRBD2

CDR3nt: TGTGCCAGCAGCCAAGATTGGGACAGGGGACCCGGGGAGCTGTTTTTT
CDR3aa: CASSQDWDRGPGELFF
j_gene: TRBJ2-2
v_gene: TRBV4-2
abundance: few
d_gene: TRBD1

CDR3nt: TGCGCCAGCAGCCATCCCGACATTTCCCTCACTAATGAGCAGTTCTTC
CDR3aa: CASSHPDISLTNEQFF
j_gene: TRBJ2-1
v_gene: TRBV4-1
abundance: .
d_gene: .

CDR3nt: TGTGCCAGCAGCAGCATAGAGACCCAGTACTTC
CDR3aa: CASSSIETQYF
j_gene: TRBJ2-5
v_gene: TRBV7-6
abundance: .
d_gene: .

CDR3nt: TGTGCCAGCAGCTCCTCGGACAGTAACTATGGCTACACCTTC
CDR3aa: CASSSSDSNYGYTF
j_gene: TRBJ1-2
v_gene: TRBV7-9
abundance: .
d_gene: .

CDR3nt: TGTGCCAGCAGCCTCGGGTTGGTCACTGAAGCTTTCTTT
CDR3aa: CASSLGLVTEAFF
j_gene: TRBJ1-1
v_gene: TRBV6-6
abundance: .
d_gene: .

CDR3nt: TGTGCCACCCAAGGCCGGGGTTCCGGGGAGCTGTTTTTT
CDR3aa: CATQGRGSGELFF
j_gene: TRBJ2-2
v_gene: TRBV6-5
abundance: .
d_gene: .

CDR3nt: TGTGCCAGCACATTACGGGGGGGGATGAACACTGAAGCTTTCTTT
CDR3aa: CASTLRGGMNTEAFF
j_gene: TRBJ1-1
v_gene: TRBV6-5
abundance: .
d_gene: .